The T cell receptor beta chain described here comes from a study of response to subunit inactivated influenza vaccine. TCRdb reprocessed the RT-PCR reads with MiXCR, giving one entry per CDR3 protein. Counted here are 540,000 or so distinct CDR3 sequences, approximately 13% occurring once; the ten biggest clones make up less than 15%. V lost 2 bases, J lost 0 bases, and 12 bases lay in between. This CDR3 is built from 16 residues. This clonotype has ten or more counts. Its antigen remains unidentified. The study's findings and limits: Each seasonal influenza vaccination recruits few new T cells, the authors suggested.

The chain employs TRBV12-3 or TRBV12-4 and TRBJ2-3; possibly TRBD1 for D (6 bases). This TCR was recovered from a man aged 45-65 years who received an inactivated influenza vaccine. The sample here was PBMCs from blood, taken roughly 6 weeks after vaccination. For the CDR3, the DNA is TGTGCCAGCAGTTTACGAGGGGGTTTTAGCACAGATACGCAGTATTTT. This encodes CASSLRGGFSTDTQYF.